These 14 T cell receptor beta chains were sequenced from one sample in a study of blood T cells in healthy people across ages. Sample-barcoded 5' priming and a J-beta primer mix drove a second PCR of about 7 to 11 cycles. TCRdb re-called the 5' RACE reads through MiXCR, storing one row per CDR3 protein. The sample yields around 1,700,000 distinct CDR3 sequences, roughly 30% seen once. The source material was blood. The receptors were sampled from a woman under 40 in good health.

The chain carries TRBV5-1 and TRBJ2-7; D unclear. V lost 4 bases and J lost 9, with 17 bases in between. This CDR3 spans 13 amino acids. Germline values: CDR1 SGHRS, CDR2 YFSETQ. DNA of the CDR3: TGCGCCAGCAGCCTGGAACTGACACGAGGGCAGTACTTC. As protein: CASSLELTRGQYF.

The CDR3 nucleotides are TGCTGCGAACTGCCGAACACTGAAGCTTTCTTT. Translation: CCELPNTEAFF. The chain couples TRBV29-1 to TRBJ1-1; D remains unclear. Germline V lookup: CDR1 SQVTM, CDR2 ANQGSEA. The CDR3 runs 11 residues.

This clonotype came up once. The chain links TRBV5-5 to TRBJ2-7; D is uncertain. V was pared by 6 bases and J by 0 bases, with 19 bases between. The CDR3 is 16 amino acids. Germline values: CDR1 SGHKS, CDR2 YYEKEE (reference sequence). In DNA, the CDR3 is TGTGCCAGCACCTATAAGGCAGCAGCGCTCTCCTACGAGCAGTACTTC. It is translated as CASTYKAAALSYEQYF.

This clonotype was counted a few times. The chain has TRBV20-1 and TRBJ2-6; D is perhaps TRBD1 (6 bases). V lost 6 bases to trimming and J lost 0 bases, with 15 bases between them. Germline V gene lookup returns CDR1 DFQATT and CDR2 SNEGSKA (reference sequence). CDR3 length equals 16 residues. In DNA, the CDR3 is TGCAGTGCCTCCGGGACATCTAGCTCTGGGGCCAACGTCCTGACTTTC. It translates to CSASGTSSSGANVLTF.

The chain recombines TRBV10-3 with TRBJ1-1, with D uncertain. V dropped 3 bases and J dropped 1 base, with 12 bases sitting between them. The CDR3 spans 15 residues. The germline gives CDR1 ENHRY, CDR2 SYGVKD. The CDR3 DNA follows: TGTGCCATCAGTGACTCGTTTTCTGGGAACACTGAAGCTTTCTTT. Translated, it gives CAISDSFSGNTEAFF.

The V call is TRBV2, the J call TRBJ2-1; D is possibly TRBD2 (6 bases). Per the germline V gene, CDR1 is SNHLY and CDR2 is FYNNEI. Trimming removed 1 base from V and 8 bases from J, with 21 bases in between. The CDR3 runs 17 residues. This CDR3 is CASSEGASASPGDEQFF. The CDR3 bases are TGTGCCAGCAGTGAAGGGGCTAGCGCATCCCCGGGGGATGAGCAGTTCTTC. Using reference TRBV2 and TRBJ2-1 for the parts outside the CDR3, the full variable domain is EPEVTQTPSHQVTQMGQEVILRCVPISNHLYFYWYRQILGQKVEFLVSFYNNEISEKSEIFDDQFSVERPDGSNFTLKIRSTKLEDSAMYFCASSEGASASPGDEQFFGPGTRLTVL.

This rearrangement joins TRBV7-2 to TRBJ1-4; the match to TRBD1 covers 7 bases. This CDR3 has 15 residues. The germline gives CDR1 SGHTA, CDR2 FQGNSA. Germline trimming cut 5 bases from V and 8 bases from J; bases unmatched to any gene: 11. CDR3 nucleotide sequence: TGTGCCAGCAGCGCCCGACAGGGAAGAGGGGAAAAACTGTTTTTT. It specifies CASSARQGRGEKLFF.

The table lists this clonotype with many counts. J is TRBJ2-7 and V is TRBV5-1; D is uncertain. The CDR3 spans 12 residues. V was trimmed by 3 bases and J by 6 bases, leaving 10 bases between them. Germline loops: CDR1 SGHRS, CDR2 YFSETQ. The CDR3, as DNA: TGCGCCAGCAGCTCGCCATCTGCCGAGCAGTACTTC. This encodes CASSSPSAEQYF.

The chain employs TRBV4-1 and TRBJ2-3, with D hard to call. V lost 0 bases, J lost 1 base, and 14 bases lay in between. Per germline, CDR1 MGHRA and CDR2 YSYEKL. This CDR3 is 17 amino acids long. The CDR3 nucleotides read TGCGCCAGCAGCCAAGATATCGTCCTATTGGGCACAGATACGCAGTATTTT. It translates to CASSQDIVLLGTDTQYF.

The CDR3 region is CASSPGGILNTQYF. Here the CDR3 DNA reads TGTGCCAGCAGCCCCGGGGGCATCCTAAATACGCAGTATTTT. The chain employs TRBV11-2 and TRBJ2-3; TRBD1 or TRBD2 may be the D gene (6 bases each). Per germline, CDR1 SGHAT and CDR2 FQNNGV. This CDR3 spans 14 amino acids. Trimming cost V 5 bases and J 7 bases, with 16 bases left between them.

The rearrangement uses TRBV2 and TRBJ2-5; the D gene is possibly TRBD2 (6 bases). Germline CDR1 SNHLY, CDR2 FYNNEI. V gave up 10 bases and J gave up 5 bases, with 11 bases separating them. The CDR3 sequence is 11 residues long. The CDR3 sequence is CATTAGETQYF. The CDR3 coding sequence is TGTGCCACCACGGCGGGGGAGACCCAGTACTTC.

The table lists this clonotype with many counts. The chain couples TRBV4-1 to TRBJ1-2; D is unresolved. Germline values: CDR1 MGHRA, CDR2 YSYEKL. CDR3 length equals 13 residues. V was clipped by 0 bases and J by 6 bases, with 8 bases between them. CDR3 DNA: TGCGCCAGCAGCCAAGATCCAGGAGATGGCTACACCTTC. Translation: CASSQDPGDGYTF.

This clonotype was seen repeatedly, ten times or more. In DNA, the CDR3 is TGTGCCAGCAGCTTGGGCGGCAGGGGGCCAGAGACCCAGTACTTC. Translation gives CASSLGGRGPETQYF. The rearrangement links TRBV5-5 to TRBJ2-5, with 8 bases lining up with TRBD1. With V trimmed by 0 bases and J by 4 bases, 5 bases remained unmatched. Germline CDR1 and CDR2: SGHKS and YYEKEE (reference sequence). The CDR3 spans 15 residues.

The chain combines TRBV18 with TRBJ2-1; 8 bases line up with TRBD1. V gave up 5 bases and J gave up 5 bases; unmatched junction bases: 5. CDR3 length equals 14 residues. Looked up from germline, CDR1 is KGHSH and CDR2 is LQKENI. The CDR3 spells CASSAPDRDNEQFF. The CDR3 DNA reads TGTGCCAGCTCAGCCCCGGACAGGGACAATGAGCAGTTCTTC.